This T cell receptor (beta chain) was sequenced for a study of Ad26.COV2.S vaccination and SARS-CoV-2 variants (dated by TCRdb to about 2021). As for the study more broadly: Donors in the vaccine arm were drawn from COV1001, a phase I-IIa trial of Ad26.COV2.S in healthy adults that was multicentre, randomized, double-blind and placebo-controlled. Dosing of Ad26.COV2.S was intramuscular, at either 5x10^10 or 1x10^11 viral particles, delivered as one shot or as two shots spaced 56 days apart. TCRbeta repertoire sequencing was used to assess the specificity and breadth of SARS-CoV-2-reactive T cell receptors after Ad26.COV2.S vaccination. A total of some 30 samples were included in the TCR-sequenced set, comprising around 19 Ad26.COV2.S vaccine recipients, 5 placebo recipients and 8 SARS-CoV-2 convalescent individuals. Trial participants were randomized into five groups of five: low-dose or high-dose Ad26.COV2.S given once or twice, or placebo on both occasions. Investigators remained blinded to trial group allocation during experiments and outcome assessment. General findings and caveats noted by the study authors: It was noted by the authors that total T cell responses may have been underestimated by the TCR breadth and depth analyses. Vaccine and placebo recipients had comparable non-spike TCR breadth, which fits with the vaccine containing only spike. Compared with placebo recipients, Ad26.COV2.S recipients showed higher spike-specific TCR breadth (P = 0.0014). After vaccination, substantial breadth of spike-specific CD8+ and CD4+ T cell responses was reported. The study was not powered to compare responses between vaccine doses or regimens.

This clone was seen only once. It lacks a known antigen. Base qualities are not provided; no much larger clone lies one nucleotide away. CDR1 and CDR2 are drawn from the germline V gene: SQVTM, ANQGSEA. From V the trimming removes 8 bases and from J it removes 2 bases, while the gene matches leave 6 bases of the junction unaccounted for. The CDR3 runs 13 residues from the cysteine to the phenylalanine. The retained sequence is limited to the CDR3, 39 bases, with the frame set at the first base. The treatment or condition label on this specimen signifies: around 19 received Ad26.COV2.S at low or high dose, single or two shots; 5 received placebo; per-sample allocation not given. For vaccine and placebo recipients, repertoires were sequenced using samples collected on day 63 after the first injection. Between 29 July and 7 August 2020, Cohort 1b enrolled 25 adults aged 18-55 years at one site in Boston, USA. Ad26.COV2.S was a replication-incompetent adenovirus type 26 vector that expressed a prefusion-stabilized SARS-CoV-2 spike protein derived from the original Wuhan strain.

The immunoSEQ Assay was used to sequence TCRbeta CDR3 regions. After extraction, genomic DNA underwent amplification by bias-controlled multiplex PCR, followed by high-throughput sequencing. In the original analysis: To quantify the absolute abundance of every unique TCRbeta CDR3 region, sequences were collapsed and filtered. T cell fraction was estimated by normalization of TCRbeta template counts to usable DNA, with usable DNA being measured through amplification of reference genes present in all nucleated cells. Repertoire TCRs were annotated as SARS-CoV-2-specific when V gene, CDR3 amino acid sequence and J gene were exactly matched to a known reactive TCR set. The reference SARS-CoV-2 TCR set came from MIRA and was filtered for enrichment in COVID-19-positive ImmuneCODE repertoires, removing public or cross-reactive TCRs. Drawing on the MIRA antigens, annotated TCRs were analysed further at the level of specific ORF or position within ORF. Depth was the summed frequency of annotated unique rearrangements, while breadth was defined as annotated unique rearrangements over total unique productive rearrangements. Group comparisons of TCR breadth used two-sided Wilcoxon rank-sum tests. Here the immuneACCESS table is served through TCRdb, limited to in-frame sequences with V and J called. Missing clones are a known gap in these copies; in checked studies unresolved V genes cover under half, and the rest lacks a known reason. D and trimming come from the DNA, and the V and J calls and clone size come from that table. The sample table shows hundreds of thousands of clones, and roughly 87% are seen once. The ten top clones hold approximately 2.5% of the sample.

This clonotype originated in a person aged 18 to 65 who received the Ad26.COV2.S COVID-19 vaccine or a placebo. The chain employs TRBV29-1 and TRBJ2-7; 10 central bases correspond to TRBD1. The sequences come from peripheral blood, collected in a trial of Ad26.COV2.S vaccine versus placebo. CDR3 sequence: CSYQGTGAYEQYF. The nucleotide sequence is TGCAGCTACCAAGGGACAGGGGCCTACGAGCAGTACTTC.